One T cell receptor beta chain is described in this entry. Its antigen is not identified. At one boundary the junction diverges from the germline segment, which might be a read error. The data originate from a study of Tregs in tolerant kidney transplant recipients. Study in general: CD4+CD25+CD127- cells came from approximately three-day belatacept mixed lymphocyte reactions, some with approximately 5-day graft donor restimulation. Antibodies separated recipient from donor cells.

Sequencing used immunoSEQ multiplex PCR; TCRdb keeps in-frame clones, though not all of them. Here the sample spans about 31,000 clones, 65% to 85% being singletons. Whole-study findings and limits: Activated donor B cell expansion appeared to reveal the most relevant donor-specific TCRbeta repertoire. Validation in larger populations is needed because few patients were studied.

Germline V gene data show CDR1 as SGHKS and CDR2 as YYEKEE (reference sequence). The length of the CDR3 is 11 residues. Specimen: Tregs from blood cultured with allogeneic cells. The gene calls are TRBV5-5 and TRBJ2-5; a weak D match, TRBD2 (6 bases). This sequence was found in a human donor in good health. CDR3 DNA: TGTGCCAGCAGCTTGCGGGGGACGGTCGACTTC. Protein: CASSLRGTVDF.